This record concerns one T cell receptor beta chain sequence. Its target is unknown. Germline assignment: CDR1 MDHEN and CDR2 SYDVKM. The CDR3 has 13 residues. Trimming pared 5 bases from V and 1 base from J, leaving 6 bases between. Autoimmune disease history or systemic immunosuppression led to patients being barred. The sample is drawn from a study of OX40 agonist ivuxolimab in advanced cancers. Clones were read by immunoSEQ multiplex PCR, and TCRdb kept only the in-frame ones, dropping some. There are about 140,000 clones in the sample; about nine tenths occur only once, and 0.85% to 1.4% lies in the top ten. Notes on the study in general: Clonal expansion from baseline to week 6 occurred in both CD4+ and CD8+ T cells. Not determined was the antigen specificity of the expanded peripheral T cells.

The sequenced sample was CD4+ or CD8+ T cells sorted from blood, obtained in a trial of the OX40 agonist ivuxolimab. J is TRBJ2-1 and V is TRBV28; no definite D call. The TCR was taken from an adult with an advanced solid tumor such as melanoma, head and neck, liver or kidney cancer. The CDR3 DNA reads TGTGCCAGCAGTGGAAGATCCTACAATGAGCAGTTCTTC. Protein product: CASSGRSYNEQFF. Drawing the rest from reference TRBV28 and TRBJ2-1, the complete variable domain is DVKVTQSSRYLVKRTGEKVFLECVQDMDHENMFWYRQDPGLGLRLIYFSYDVKMKEKGDIPEGYSVSREKKERFSLILESASTNQTSMYLCASSGRSYNEQFFGPGTRLTVL.